This TCR beta chain was found in a study of immune evolution from preneoplasia to lung adenocarcinoma. Profiling relied on immunoSEQ multiplex PCR, and the TCRdb table lists in-frame clones only, not all of them. The repertoire consists of approximately 7,700 clones, with around 85% occurring once and the leading ten covering more than 2%. The CDR3 extends over 14 amino acids. Germline CDR1 SSHAT, CDR2 FNYEAQ (reference sequence). Note on this clone: Germline is not matched at one junction end, which may reflect a read error.

The sequenced material came from FFPE minimally invasive lung adenocarcinoma tissue. The V call is TRBV7-7, the J call TRBJ2-1, with D tentatively TRBD1 (6 bases). The TCR originated in a person of 80 years or more with lung adenocarcinoma. The CDR3 loop is CASSPTDRNNEQFF. Written as DNA, the CDR3 is TGTGCTAGCAGCCCTACGGACAGAAACAATGAGCAGTTCTTC.